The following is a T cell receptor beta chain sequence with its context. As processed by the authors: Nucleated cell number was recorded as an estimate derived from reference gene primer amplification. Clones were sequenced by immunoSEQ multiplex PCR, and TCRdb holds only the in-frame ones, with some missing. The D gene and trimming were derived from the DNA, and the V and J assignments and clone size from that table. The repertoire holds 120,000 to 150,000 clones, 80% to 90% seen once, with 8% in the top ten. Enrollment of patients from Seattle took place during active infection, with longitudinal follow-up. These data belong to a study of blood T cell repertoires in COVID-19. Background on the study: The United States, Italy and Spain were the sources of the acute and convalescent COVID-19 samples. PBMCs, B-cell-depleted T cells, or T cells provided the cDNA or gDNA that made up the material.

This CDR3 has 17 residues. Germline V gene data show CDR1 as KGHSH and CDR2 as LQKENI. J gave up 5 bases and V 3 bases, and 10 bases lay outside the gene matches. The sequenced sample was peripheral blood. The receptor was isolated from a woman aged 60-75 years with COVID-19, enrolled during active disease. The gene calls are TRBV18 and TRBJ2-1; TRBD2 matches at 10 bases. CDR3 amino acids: CASSPLAGGQFDNEQFF. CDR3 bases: TGTGCCAGCTCACCCTTAGCGGGGGGCCAGTTTGACAATGAGCAGTTCTTC.